These 2 T cell receptor beta chains originate from one sample sequenced in a study of blood T cells in healthy people across ages. Combining a sample-barcoded 5' primer with a J-beta primer mix, a second PCR ran for 7 to 11 cycles. MiXCR was run by TCRdb on the 5' RACE reads, yielding one entry per CDR3 protein. The sample lists 550,000 to 650,000 distinct CDR3 sequences, about 30% seen once, with 15% to 18% in the top ten. Input material: blood. The receptors derive from a woman older than 75 in good health.

There are a few counts of this clonotype. It may be a read error: a sequence one base away is much more abundant. This sequence joins TRBV7-2 and TRBJ2-1; TRBD2 aligns across 10 bases. The J call is in doubt because the DNA end fits TRBJ2-7 better. Looked up from germline, CDR1 is SGHTA and CDR2 is FQGNSA. This CDR3 is 15 amino acids long. CDR3 sequence reads: CASSPLAGPYNEQYF. In DNA form, the CDR3 reads TGTGCCAGCAGCCCACTAGCGGGGCCGTACAATGAGCAGTACTTC.

The rearrangement joins TRBV12-3 or TRBV12-4 to TRBJ1-6, with D maybe TRBD1 (6 bases). The length of the CDR3 is 15 residues. The V end was cut by 3 bases, the J end by 7 bases, with 13 bases between. This chain's CDR3 is CASSLLGGQNSPLHF. As DNA, the CDR3 is TGTGCCAGCAGTTTGCTGGGGGGCCAGAATTCACCCCTCCACTTT.